The rows below give T cell receptor beta chains drawn from one sample of a study of cytomegalovirus exposure and HLA in healthy donors. Sequenced by immunoSEQ multiplex PCR; TCRdb stores in-frame clones only, minus some. The sample gives approximately 180,000 clones, over 65% of which show up once; about 2% is in the top ten. The specimen was PBMCs. The receptors were sampled from a woman aged 25 to 39 in good health and CMV-seronegative. Each CDR3 is given with its conserved first and last residue. The order of the fields is D gene, J gene, V gene, clone size, CDR3 DNA, CDR3 protein. The D gene is left open where the match is weak. Clone sizes are given selectively: once, few, many, or a class where the clone is expanded.

- TRBJ2-7 TRBV7-9 few TGTGCCAGCAGCAAAGGACAGCGAACCTACGAGCAGTACTTC CASSKGQRTYEQYF
- TRBJ2-7 TRBV19 few TGTGCCAGTAGTCTTTTCGGACAGAGCTCCTACGAGCAGTACTTC CASSLFGQSSYEQYF
- TRBJ1-5 TRBV7-2 - TGTGCCAGCAGCTTAGGGCGGATTGGTAATCAGCCCCAGCATTTT CASSLGRIGNQPQHF
- TRBJ1-2 TRBV18 - TGTGCCAGCACTCGAACAGGGCGAAGATATGGCTACACCTTC CASTRTGRRYGYTF
TRBD2 TRBJ2-1 TRBV19 - TGTGCCAGTACTTTTACTAGCGGGGCCAATGAGCAGTTCTTC CASTFTSGANEQFF
- TRBJ2-3 TRBV23-1 - TGCGCCAGCAGCCCTTTCTCAGATACGCAGTATTTT CASSPFSDTQYF
- TRBJ2-5 TRBV5-6 - TGTGCCAGCAGCTCTTGGACAGAAGAGACCCAGTACTTC CASSSWTEETQYF
- TRBJ2-7 TRBV25-1 - TGTGCCAGCAGTGCCCAGGGATACGAGCAGTACTTC CASSAQGYEQYF
TRBD1 TRBJ2-3 TRBV27 - TGTGCCAGCAGTCCCCAGGGGACAGGGTTTCCAGATACGCAGTATTTT CASSPQGTGFPDTQYF
- TRBJ2-6 TRBV5-6 - TGTGCCAGCAGCTATACAGAAGGGGCTGGGGCCAACGTCCTGACTTTC CASSYTEGAGANVLTF
- TRBJ2-7 TRBV27 once TGTGCCAGCGGGGAACAGGGCACCTACGAGCAGTACTTC CASGEQGTYEQYF
- TRBJ1-3 TRBV4-3 - TGCGCCAGCAGCCAGACACAGGGTACTGGAAACACCATATATTTT CASSQTQGTGNTIYF
TRBD2 TRBJ2-1 TRBV5-1 - TGCGCCAGCAGAACCGGCGGGGGGGGGCTATCCAATGAGCAGTTCTTC CASRTGGGGLSNEQFF
- TRBJ1-2 TRBV7-9 - TGTGCCAGCAGCCCCCCGAGCGGCTATGGCTACACCTTC CASSPPSGYGYTF
TRBD1 TRBJ2-4 TRBV19 once TGTGCCAGTAGTGCCCTGGGACAGGCCTCGAACATTCAGTACTTC CASSALGQASNIQYF
- TRBJ2-2 TRBV30 - TGTGCCTGGACTAAGTCCCTGAACACCGGGGAGCTGTTTTTT CAWTKSLNTGELFF
TRBD1 TRBJ2-7 TRBV6-5 - TGTGCCAGCAGGGTTTTTCAGGGGGCGTACGAGCAGTACTTC CASRVFQGAYEQYF
- TRBJ2-3 TRBV6-1 - TGTGCCAGCAGGACTTCCACAGATACGCAGTATTTT CASRTSTDTQYF
- TRBJ1-2 TRBV19 - TGTGCCAGTAGGCCGGGAACCTTGCTTAACTATGGCTACACCTTC CASRPGTLLNYGYTF
- TRBJ1-2 TRBV7-9 - TGTGCCAGCAGCTTAGCCGGACAGTATGGCTACACCTTC CASSLAGQYGYTF
TRBD1 TRBJ1-2 TRBV11-2 - TGTGCCAGCAGCTACACAGGGGACTATGGCTACACCTTC CASSYTGDYGYTF
TRBD2 TRBJ2-1 TRBV18 - TGTGCCAGCTCACCTAGCGGGGGGGTTGGCAATGAGCAGTTCTTC CASSPSGGVGNEQFF
- TRBJ2-5 TRBV4-2 - TGTGCCAGCAGCCAAGTGATTGGTTCATACAGCCGCCAAGAGACCCAGTACTTC CASSQVIGSYSRQETQYF
TRBD2 TRBJ2-7 TRBV5-4 - TGTGCCAGCAGTCCTAGCGGGAGCTCCTACGAGCAGTACTTC CASSPSGSSYEQYF
TRBD1 TRBJ1-2 TRBV11-2 - TGTGCCAGCAGCTTGGGGGCAGGGGGCCGAGGCTACACCTTC CASSLGAGGRGYTF
- TRBJ1-3 TRBV11-2 - TGTGCCAGCACTTTCGGACAGCGTGGAAACACCATATATTTT CASTFGQRGNTIYF
- TRBJ2-7 TRBV11-3 - TGTGCCAGCAGCTTCGGGGAGACCTACGAGCAGTACTTC CASSFGETYEQYF
TRBD1 TRBJ1-2 TRBV5-4 - TGTGCCAGCAAAACTTGGACAGGGGCCTATGGCTACACCTTC CASKTWTGAYGYTF
TRBD2 TRBJ2-7 TRBV5-4 - TGTGCCAGCAGCTCGCCGGGACTAGCGGGAGTCGCACACGAGCAGTACTTC CASSSPGLAGVAHEQYF
TRBD2 TRBJ2-1 TRBV19 once TGTGCCAGTAGTATGCCCGGGACTAGTATCTGGTACAATGAGCAGTTCTTC CASSMPGTSIWYNEQFF
TRBD2 TRBJ2-2 TRBV11-3 - TGTGCCAGCAGCTTAGGTCGACTAGCGGGAGGGAACACCGGGGAGCTGTTTTTT CASSLGRLAGGNTGELFF
TRBD2 TRBJ2-6 TRBV4-1 - TGCGCCAGCAGCCGACCTTCGGGACTAGCGGGGAGCGGGGCCAACGTCCTGACTTTC CASSRPSGLAGSGANVLTF
- TRBJ2-4 TRBV4-3 - TGCGCCAGCAGCCAAGATCTTGCGTCACCGGCCAAAAACATTCAGTACTTC CASSQDLASPAKNIQYF
TRBD2 TRBJ2-3 TRBV27 - TGTGCCAGCAGTCCCGGGCTAGCGGGAGGGCCGACGAATACGCAGTATTTT CASSPGLAGGPTNTQYF
- TRBJ2-5 TRBV19 - TGTGCCAGTAGTACGTTGGTGGGAGTCCAAGAGACCCAGTACTTC CASSTLVGVQETQYF
- TRBJ1-4 TRBV6-5 - TGTGCCAGCAGTGTAGACACAGCTAATGAAAAACTGTTTTTT CASSVDTANEKLFF
- TRBJ1-1 TRBV6-5 - TGTGCCAGCAGTCTATATGACACCTCGAACACTGAAGCTTTCTTT CASSLYDTSNTEAFF
- TRBJ2-2 TRBV6-4 - TGTGCCAGCAGTGACAAGCCGGGATCCGGGGAGCTGTTTTTT CASSDKPGSGELFF
TRBD2 TRBJ2-3 TRBV23-1 few TGCGCCAGCATCCCCCTGGGGGGGGAGAAAGATACGCAGTATTTT CASIPLGGEKDTQYF
- TRBJ1-5 TRBV6-6 once TGTGCCAGCAGTTACGGGGACAATCTTAGCAATCAGCCCCAGCATTTT CASSYGDNLSNQPQHF
- TRBJ2-7 TRBV5-5 - TGTGCCAGCAGCTTGGGTGCAGGCCAATACGAGCAGTACTTC CASSLGAGQYEQYF
TRBD1 TRBJ1-1 TRBV7-6 - TGTGCCAGCAGCCCACAGACAGGGCCGAACACTGAAGCTTTCTTT CASSPQTGPNTEAFF
TRBD2 TRBJ2-1 TRBV27 - TGTGCCAGCAGTTTCGATGGACTAGCGGGAAGGGGGGGCTACAATGAGCAGTTCTTC CASSFDGLAGRGGYNEQFF
- TRBJ2-2 TRBV5-1 - TGCGCCAGCAGCTTGGAAAGGCAGTCTAGCGTGATCACCGGGGAGCTGTTTTTT CASSLERQSSVITGELFF
- TRBJ2-3 TRBV7-9 - TGTGCCAGCAGCTCCTTCCAGGGCACGGATACGCAGTATTTT CASSSFQGTDTQYF
- TRBJ2-2 TRBV29-1 - TGCAGCGTTGGAGGCAGTACCGGGGAGCTGTTTTTT CSVGGSTGELFF
TRBD2 TRBJ2-1 TRBV2 - TGTGCCAGCAGGCCGGGACTAGCATTGACGGGTGAGCAGTTCTTC CASRPGLALTGEQFF
- TRBJ2-7 TRBV5-1 - TGCGCCAGCAGCTCTGATTACCGGAGAGGGCTGAACGAGCAGTACTTC CASSSDYRRGLNEQYF
- TRBJ2-1 TRBV29-1 - TGCAGCGTTGCTAGCGTCGGATCCTACAATGAGCAGTTCTTC CSVASVGSYNEQFF
TRBD2 TRBJ2-1 TRBV6-6 - TGTGCCAGCAGCCCCGGGAGGGGACGGGTAATCAATGAGCAGTTCTTC CASSPGRGRVINEQFF
- TRBJ1-1 TRBV7-6 - TGTGCCAGCAGCTTCTCAGGGAACACTGAAGCTTTCTTT CASSFSGNTEAFF
TRBD1 TRBJ1-5 TRBV7-9 few TGTGCCAGCAGCTTAGTAGGGACAGGGGATCAGCCCCAGCATTTT CASSLVGTGDQPQHF
- TRBJ1-1 TRBV19 - TGTGCCAGTAGTATGTCGGGTAACACTGAAGCTTTCTTT CASSMSGNTEAFF
TRBD2 TRBJ2-3 TRBV9 - TGTGCCAGCAGCAAAAGGACTAGCGGCACAGATACGCAGTATTTT CASSKRTSGTDTQYF
TRBD2 TRBJ2-7 TRBV5-1 - TGCGCCAGCAGCTTTGAGGCGGGGGGGTACGAGCAGTACTTC CASSFEAGGYEQYF
- TRBJ2-1 TRBV5-1 - TGCGCCAGCCGACGGGAAAGGGGGTACAATGAGCAGTTCTTC CASRRERGYNEQFF
TRBD2 TRBJ2-7 TRBV19 few TGTGCCAGTACCAGCGGGGGTACCTACGAGCAGTACTTC CASTSGGTYEQYF
- TRBJ1-1 TRBV5-5 - TGTGCCAGCAGCTTGTTAAGACCAGGGTCCCACACTGAAGCTTTCTTT CASSLLRPGSHTEAFF
TRBD2 TRBJ2-1 TRBV4-2 - TGTGCCAGCAGCCGGTACAGGACTAGCGGGGGAGACCACTCCAATGAGCAGTTCTTC CASSRYRTSGGDHSNEQFF
- TRBJ1-1 TRBV5-1 few TGCGCCAGCAGCCAGGCGGCGGGGGTGAACACTGAAGCTTTCTTT CASSQAAGVNTEAFF